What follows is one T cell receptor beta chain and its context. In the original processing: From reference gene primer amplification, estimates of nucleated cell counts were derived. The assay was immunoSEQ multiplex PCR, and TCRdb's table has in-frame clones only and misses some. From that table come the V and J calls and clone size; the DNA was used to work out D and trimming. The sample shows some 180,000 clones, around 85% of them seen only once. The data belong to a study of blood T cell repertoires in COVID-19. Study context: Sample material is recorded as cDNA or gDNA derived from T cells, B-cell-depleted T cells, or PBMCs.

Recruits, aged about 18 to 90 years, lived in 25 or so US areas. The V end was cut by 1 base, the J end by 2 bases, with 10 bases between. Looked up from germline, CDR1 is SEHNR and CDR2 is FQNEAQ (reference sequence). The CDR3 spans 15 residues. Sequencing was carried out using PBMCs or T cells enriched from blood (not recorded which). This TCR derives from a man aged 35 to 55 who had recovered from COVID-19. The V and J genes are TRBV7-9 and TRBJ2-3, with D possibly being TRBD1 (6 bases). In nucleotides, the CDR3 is TGTGCCAGCAGCTTAGGGACAGCGAACACAGATACGCAGTATTTT. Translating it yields CASSLGTANTDTQYF. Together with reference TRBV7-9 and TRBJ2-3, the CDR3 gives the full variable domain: DTGVSQNPRHKITKRGQNVTFRCDPISEHNRLYWYRQTLGQGPEFLTYFQNEAQLEKSRLLSDRFSAERPKGSFSTLEIQRTEQGDSAMYLCASSLGTANTDTQYFGPGTRLTVL.